This T cell receptor (beta chain) was recovered during a study of T cells in Graves' hyperthyroidism and ophthalmopathy. Amplified regions were TCR beta CDR3 sequences from RNA transcripts. The TCR CDR3 was amplified in a first-round RT-PCR using the HTBI primer set. TCRdb reprocessed the multiplex PCR reads with MiXCR, giving one entry per CDR3 protein. The profile covers about 350,000 distinct CDR3 sequences, with 11% to 15% appearing a single time and 20% to 25% taken by the ten largest. Trimming took 3 bases from V and 16 from J; bases not matched to a gene: 16. Looked up from germline, CDR1 is MDHEN and CDR2 is SYDVKM. The CDR3 runs to 15 residues.

Sequencing was performed on blood. The clonotype originates from a woman in her 30s with Graves' hyperthyroidism. The rearrangement joins TRBV28 to TRBJ1-5, with 9 positions matching TRBD1. The CDR3: CASSFRDRDPLDLHF. The CDR3 coding sequence is TGTGCCAGCAGTTTTCGGGACAGGGACCCTCTAGACCTACATTTT.